The subject of this entry is one TCR beta chain. Its antigen is not identified. This sample stems from a study of CD8 T cells in ankylosing spondylitis. Study-level points and caveats: Disease-linked clones proved CD8+ and comparatively uncommon in peripheral blood. What seemed typical of ankylosing spondylitis blood was a TCR beta motif built from several highly homologous variants. Disease-linked clones reportedly showed significant enrichment in matched ankylosing spondylitis synovial fluid.

CDR1 LNHNV and CDR2 YYDKDF come from the germline V gene (reference sequence). The CDR3 extends over 15 amino acids. With 1 base removed from V and 4 bases from J, the gap between germline ends came to 11 bases. Using quantitative 5'-RACE with molecular barcodes, the authors made TCR beta libraries. TCRdb used MiXCR to reprocess the 5' RACE reads, holding one entry per CDR3 protein. The table lists over 700,000 distinct CDR3 sequences, 15% to 20% of them singletons, with around 20% in the top ten. The receptor comes from a male donor with ankylosing spondylitis. Material: blood, either unsorted or a sorted T cell fraction (not recorded which). V gene TRBV15 combines with J gene TRBJ2-1; D may match TRBD1 or TRBD2 (5 bases each). CDR3 sequence (DNA): TGTGCCACCAGCAGAGTAGGGGACGGGTACAATGAGCAGTTCTTC. It encodes CATSRVGDGYNEQFF.